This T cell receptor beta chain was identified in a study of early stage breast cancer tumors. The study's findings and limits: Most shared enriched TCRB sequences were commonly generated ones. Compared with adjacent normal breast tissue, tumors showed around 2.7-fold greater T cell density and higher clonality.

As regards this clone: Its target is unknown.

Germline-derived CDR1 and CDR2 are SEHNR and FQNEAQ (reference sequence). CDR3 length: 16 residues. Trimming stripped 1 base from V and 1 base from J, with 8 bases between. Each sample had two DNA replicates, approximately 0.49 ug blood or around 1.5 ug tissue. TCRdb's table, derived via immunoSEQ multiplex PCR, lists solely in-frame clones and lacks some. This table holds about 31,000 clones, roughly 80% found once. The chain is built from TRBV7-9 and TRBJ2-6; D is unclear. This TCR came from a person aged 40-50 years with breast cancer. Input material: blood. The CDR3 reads CASSLGFRSGANVLTF. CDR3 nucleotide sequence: TGTGCCAGCAGCTTAGGTTTCCGTTCTGGGGCCAACGTCCTGACTTTC.